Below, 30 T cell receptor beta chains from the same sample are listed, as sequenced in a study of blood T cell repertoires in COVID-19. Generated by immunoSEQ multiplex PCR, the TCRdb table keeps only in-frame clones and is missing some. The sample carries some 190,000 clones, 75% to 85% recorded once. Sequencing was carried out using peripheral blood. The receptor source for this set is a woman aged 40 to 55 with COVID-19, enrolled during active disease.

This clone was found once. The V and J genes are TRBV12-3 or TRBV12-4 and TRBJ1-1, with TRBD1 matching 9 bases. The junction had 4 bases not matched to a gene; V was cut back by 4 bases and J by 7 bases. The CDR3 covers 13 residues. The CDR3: CASSSQGANEAFF. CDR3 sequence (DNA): TGTGCCAGCAGTTCACAGGGGGCCAATGAAGCTTTCTTT.

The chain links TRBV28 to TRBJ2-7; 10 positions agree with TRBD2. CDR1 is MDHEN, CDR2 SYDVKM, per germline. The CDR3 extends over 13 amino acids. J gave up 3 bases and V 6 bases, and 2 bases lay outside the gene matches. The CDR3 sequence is CASRTSGIYEQYF. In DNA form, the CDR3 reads TGTGCCAGCAGAACTAGCGGGATCTACGAGCAGTACTTC.

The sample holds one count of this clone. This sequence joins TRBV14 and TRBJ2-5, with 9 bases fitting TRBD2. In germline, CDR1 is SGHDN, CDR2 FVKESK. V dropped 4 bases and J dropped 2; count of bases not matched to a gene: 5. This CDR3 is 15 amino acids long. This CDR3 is CASSPLAGLQETQYF. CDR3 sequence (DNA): TGTGCCAGCAGCCCTCTAGCGGGACTACAAGAGACCCAGTACTTC. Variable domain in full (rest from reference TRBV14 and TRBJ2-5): EAGVTQFPSHSVIEKGQTVTLRCDPISGHDNLYWYRRVMGKEIKFLLHFVKESKQDESGMPNNRFLAERTGGTYSTLKVQPAELEDSGVYFCASSPLAGLQETQYFGPGTRLLVL.

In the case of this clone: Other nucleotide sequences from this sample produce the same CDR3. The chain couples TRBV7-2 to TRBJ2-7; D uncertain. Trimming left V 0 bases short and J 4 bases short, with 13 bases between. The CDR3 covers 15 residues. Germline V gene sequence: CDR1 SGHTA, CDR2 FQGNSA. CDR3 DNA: TGTGCCAGCAGCTTAGCGGGCAAATCCGAGTACGAGCAGTACTTC. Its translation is CASSLAGKSEYEQYF.

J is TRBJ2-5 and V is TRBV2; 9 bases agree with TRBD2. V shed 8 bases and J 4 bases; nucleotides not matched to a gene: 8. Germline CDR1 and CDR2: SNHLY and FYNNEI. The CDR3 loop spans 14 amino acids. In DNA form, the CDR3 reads TGTGCCAGCCGCGGGAGGGAAAACCCAGAGACCCAGTACTTC. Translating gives CASRGRENPETQYF.

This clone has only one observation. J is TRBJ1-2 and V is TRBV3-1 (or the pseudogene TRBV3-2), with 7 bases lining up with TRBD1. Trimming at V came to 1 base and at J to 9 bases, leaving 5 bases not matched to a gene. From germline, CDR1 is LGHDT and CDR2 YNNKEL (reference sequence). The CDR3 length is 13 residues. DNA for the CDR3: TGTGCCAGCAGCCAAGTTGACAGGGAGAGCTACACCTTC. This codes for CASSQVDRESYTF.

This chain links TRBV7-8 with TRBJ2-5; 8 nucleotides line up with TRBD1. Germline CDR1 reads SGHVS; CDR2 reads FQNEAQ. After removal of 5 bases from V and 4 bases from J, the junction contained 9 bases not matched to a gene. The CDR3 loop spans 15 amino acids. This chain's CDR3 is CASSVNQGARETQYF. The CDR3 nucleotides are TGTGCCAGCAGCGTAAATCAGGGGGCTCGAGAGACCCAGTACTTC.

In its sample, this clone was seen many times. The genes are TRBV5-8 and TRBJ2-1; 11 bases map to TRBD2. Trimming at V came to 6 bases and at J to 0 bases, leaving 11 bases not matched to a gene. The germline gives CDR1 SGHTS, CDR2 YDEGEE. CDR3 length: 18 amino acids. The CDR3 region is CASNRLAGIFTSYNEQFF. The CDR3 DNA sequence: TGTGCCAGCAACCGACTAGCGGGGATTTTTACCTCCTACAATGAGCAGTTCTTC.

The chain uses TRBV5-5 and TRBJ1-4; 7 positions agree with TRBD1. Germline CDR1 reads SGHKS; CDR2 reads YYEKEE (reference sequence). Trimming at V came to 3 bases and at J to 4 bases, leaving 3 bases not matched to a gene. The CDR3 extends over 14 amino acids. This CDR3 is CASSSGQFNEKLFF. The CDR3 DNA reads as TGTGCCAGCAGCTCGGGACAGTTTAATGAAAAACTGTTTTTT.

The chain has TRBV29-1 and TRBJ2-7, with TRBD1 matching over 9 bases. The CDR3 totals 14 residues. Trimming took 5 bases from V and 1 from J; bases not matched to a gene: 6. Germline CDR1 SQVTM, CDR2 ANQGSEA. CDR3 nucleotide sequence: TGCAGCGTTATCTACGGGACAGGGTCCTACGAGCAGTACTTC. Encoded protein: CSVIYGTGSYEQYF.

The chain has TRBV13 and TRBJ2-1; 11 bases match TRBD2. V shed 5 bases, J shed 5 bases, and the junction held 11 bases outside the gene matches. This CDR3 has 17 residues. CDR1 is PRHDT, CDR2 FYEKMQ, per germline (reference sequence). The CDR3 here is CASSTQFSGGAHNEQFF. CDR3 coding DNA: TGTGCCAGCAGCACTCAATTTAGCGGGGGGGCGCACAATGAGCAGTTCTTC.

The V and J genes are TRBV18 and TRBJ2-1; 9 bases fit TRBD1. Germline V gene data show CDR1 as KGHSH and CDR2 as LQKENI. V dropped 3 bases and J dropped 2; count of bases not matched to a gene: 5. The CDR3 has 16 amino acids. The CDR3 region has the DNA TGTGCCAGCTCACCTGGGACAGGGATGACCTACAATGAGCAGTTCTTC. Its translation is CASSPGTGMTYNEQFF.

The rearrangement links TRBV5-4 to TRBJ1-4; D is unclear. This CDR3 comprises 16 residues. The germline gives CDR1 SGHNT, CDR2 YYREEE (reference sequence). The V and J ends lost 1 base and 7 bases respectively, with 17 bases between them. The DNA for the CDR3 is TGTGCCAGCAGCTTGAATCCCCAAGTTGAGGGTGAAAAACTGTTTTTT. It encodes CASSLNPQVEGEKLFF.

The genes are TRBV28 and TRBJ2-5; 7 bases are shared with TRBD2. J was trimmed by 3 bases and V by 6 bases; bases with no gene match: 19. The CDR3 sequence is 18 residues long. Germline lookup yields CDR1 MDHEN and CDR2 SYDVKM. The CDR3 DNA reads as TGTGCCAGCAGCCAACTAGCGAAGGCGAAAACTCCGAAAGAGACCCAGTACTTC. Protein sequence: CASSQLAKAKTPKETQYF.

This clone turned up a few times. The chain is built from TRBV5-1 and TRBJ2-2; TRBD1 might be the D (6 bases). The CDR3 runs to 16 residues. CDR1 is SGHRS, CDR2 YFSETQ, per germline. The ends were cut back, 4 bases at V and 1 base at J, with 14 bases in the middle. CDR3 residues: CASSASQGLNTGELFF. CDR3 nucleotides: TGCGCCAGCAGCGCCTCACAGGGATTGAACACCGGGGAGCTGTTTTTT.

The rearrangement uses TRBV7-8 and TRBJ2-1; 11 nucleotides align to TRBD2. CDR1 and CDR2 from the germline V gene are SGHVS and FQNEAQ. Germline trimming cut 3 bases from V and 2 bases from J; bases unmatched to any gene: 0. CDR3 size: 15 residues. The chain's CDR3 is CASSFSGRAYNEQFF. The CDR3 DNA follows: TGTGCCAGCAGCTTTAGCGGGAGGGCCTACAATGAGCAGTTCTTC. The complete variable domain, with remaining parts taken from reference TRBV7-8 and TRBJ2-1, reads GAGVSQSPRYKVAKRGQDVALRCDPISGHVSLFWYQQALGQGPEFLTYFQNEAQLDKSGLPSDRFFAERPEGSVSTLKIQRTQQEDSAVYLCASSFSGRAYNEQFFGPGTRLTVL.

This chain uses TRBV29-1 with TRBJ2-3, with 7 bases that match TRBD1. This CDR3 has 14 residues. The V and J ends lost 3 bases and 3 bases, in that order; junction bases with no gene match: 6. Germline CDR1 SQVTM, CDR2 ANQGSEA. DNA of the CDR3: TGCAGCGTTGAGACAGGGACCGCTACAGATACGCAGTATTTT. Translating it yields CSVETGTATDTQYF.

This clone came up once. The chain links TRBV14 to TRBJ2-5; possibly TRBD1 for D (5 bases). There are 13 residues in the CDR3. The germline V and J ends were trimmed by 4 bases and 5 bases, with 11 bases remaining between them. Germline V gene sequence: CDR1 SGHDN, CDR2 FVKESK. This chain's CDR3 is CASSPGPKETQYF. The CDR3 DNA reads TGTGCCAGCAGCCCAGGGCCGAAGGAGACCCAGTACTTC.

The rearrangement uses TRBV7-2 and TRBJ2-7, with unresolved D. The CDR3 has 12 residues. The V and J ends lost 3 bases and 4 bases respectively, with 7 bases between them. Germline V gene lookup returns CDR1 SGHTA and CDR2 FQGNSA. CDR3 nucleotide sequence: TGTGCCAGCAGCTTCACCGGGTACGAGCAGTACTTC. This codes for CASSFTGYEQYF.

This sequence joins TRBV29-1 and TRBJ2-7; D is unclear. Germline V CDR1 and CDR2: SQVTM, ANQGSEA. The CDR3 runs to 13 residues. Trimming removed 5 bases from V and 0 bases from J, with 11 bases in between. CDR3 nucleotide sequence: TGCAGCGTTTCTTTCACGGGCTCCTACGAGCAGTACTTC. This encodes CSVSFTGSYEQYF.

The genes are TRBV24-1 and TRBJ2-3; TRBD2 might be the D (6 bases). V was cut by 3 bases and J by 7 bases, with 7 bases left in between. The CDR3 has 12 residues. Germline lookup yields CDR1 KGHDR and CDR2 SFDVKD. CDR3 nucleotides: TGTGCCACCAGTGATGCGGGATATACGCAGTATTTT. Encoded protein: CATSDAGYTQYF.

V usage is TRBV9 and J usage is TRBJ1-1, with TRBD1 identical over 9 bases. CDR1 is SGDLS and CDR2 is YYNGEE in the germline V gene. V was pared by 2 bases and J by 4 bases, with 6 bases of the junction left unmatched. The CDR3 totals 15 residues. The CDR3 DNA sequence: TGTGCCAGCAGCGTGGGGACAGGGACAGGCACTGAAGCTTTCTTT. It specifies CASSVGTGTGTEAFF.

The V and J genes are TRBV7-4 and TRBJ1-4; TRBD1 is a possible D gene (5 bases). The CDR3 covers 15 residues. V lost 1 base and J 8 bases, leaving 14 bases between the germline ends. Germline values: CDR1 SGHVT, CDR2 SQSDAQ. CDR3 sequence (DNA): TGTGCCAGCAGCTTAGAGGCAGGGAGGGGAGAAAAACTGTTTTTT. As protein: CASSLEAGRGEKLFF. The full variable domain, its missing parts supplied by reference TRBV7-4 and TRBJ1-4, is GAGVSQSPRYKVAKRGRDVALRCDSISGHVTLYWYRQTLGQGSEVLTYSQSDAQRDKSGRPSGRFSAERPERSVSTLKIQRTEQGDSAVYLCASSLEAGRGEKLFFGSGTQLSVL.

The CDR3 spells CASRDRGRTDTQYF. For the CDR3, the DNA is TGTGCCAGCAGGGACAGGGGGAGGACAGATACGCAGTATTTT. The chain recombines TRBV6-5 with TRBJ2-3; 10 nucleotides match TRBD1. The length of the CDR3 is 14 residues. The J segment lost 3 bases and the V segment lost 6 bases, leaving 3 bases of the junction unmatched. Germline lookup yields CDR1 MNHEY and CDR2 SVGAGI.

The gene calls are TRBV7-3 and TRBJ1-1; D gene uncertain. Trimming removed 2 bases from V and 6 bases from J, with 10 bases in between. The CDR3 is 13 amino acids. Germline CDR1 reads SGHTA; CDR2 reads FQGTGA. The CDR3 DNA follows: TGTGCCAGCAGCTTAGCCGGGGAACCTGAAGCTTTCTTT. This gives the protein CASSLAGEPEAFF.

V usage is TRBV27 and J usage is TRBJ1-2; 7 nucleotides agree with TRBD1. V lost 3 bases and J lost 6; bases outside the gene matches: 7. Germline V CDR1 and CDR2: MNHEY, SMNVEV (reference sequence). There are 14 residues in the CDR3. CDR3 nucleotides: TGTGCCAGCAGTTTTGAGGGGGCTCTCAATGGCTACACCTTC. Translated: CASSFEGALNGYTF.

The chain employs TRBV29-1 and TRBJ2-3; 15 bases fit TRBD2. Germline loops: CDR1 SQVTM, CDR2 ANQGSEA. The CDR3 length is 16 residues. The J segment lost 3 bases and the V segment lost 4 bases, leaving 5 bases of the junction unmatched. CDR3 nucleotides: TGCAGCGTTGGAGGACTAGCGGGGGGGCGGACAGATACGCAGTATTTT. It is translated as CSVGGLAGGRTDTQYF.

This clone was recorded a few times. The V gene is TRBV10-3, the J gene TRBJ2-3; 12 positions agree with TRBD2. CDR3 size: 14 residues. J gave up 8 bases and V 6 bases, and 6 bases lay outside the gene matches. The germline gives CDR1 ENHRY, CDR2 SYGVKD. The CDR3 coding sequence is TGTGCCATCAGCCTAGCGGGAGGGCTCGGTACGCAGTATTTT. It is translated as CAISLAGGLGTQYF.

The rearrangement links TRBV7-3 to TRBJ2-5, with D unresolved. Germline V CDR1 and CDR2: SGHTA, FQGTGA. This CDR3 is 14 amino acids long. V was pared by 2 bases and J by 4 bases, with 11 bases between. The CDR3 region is CASSLGSRGETQYF. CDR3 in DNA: TGTGCCAGCAGCTTAGGGTCCCGAGGAGAGACCCAGTACTTC.

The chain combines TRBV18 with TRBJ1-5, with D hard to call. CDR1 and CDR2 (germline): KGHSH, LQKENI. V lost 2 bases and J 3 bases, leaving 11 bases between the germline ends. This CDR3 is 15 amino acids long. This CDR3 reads CASSPGRNINQPQHF. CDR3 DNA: TGTGCCAGCTCACCAGGGAGGAATATCAATCAGCCCCAGCATTTT.